The sequence of this TCR beta chain was determined in a study of read filtering for tumor transcriptome and immune sequencing. Germline CDR1 reads DFQATT; CDR2 reads SNEGSKA (reference sequence). CDR3 length: 13 residues. V was clipped by 0 bases and J by 2 bases, with 7 bases between them. The library was built from about 370 ng RNA with molecular barcoded adaptors for alpha/delta and beta/gamma chains. MiXCR, applied by TCRdb to the reads, yields one record per CDR3 protein. The table has some 130,000 distinct CDR3 sequences, 10% to 15% seen once. This clonotype was seen a few times. The receptor comes from a donor at least 40 years old with multiple myeloma. The sample taken for sequencing was a population of CD138-negative cells sorted from bone marrow. This chain links TRBV20-1 with TRBJ1-2; D gene unclear. The CDR3 coding sequence is TGCAGTGCTAGAGATCCCGGAAACTATGGCTACACCTTC. Translated: CSARDPGNYGYTF.